This TCR beta chain stems from a study of CD8+ T cells in alopecia areata. Sample treatment: oral pan-JAK inhibitor, 5-10 mg twice daily. Extraction and reverse transcription of RNA yielded cDNA as the sequencing template. Sequenced by immunoSEQ multiplex PCR; TCRdb stores in-frame clones only, minus some. The data contain hundreds of thousands of clones, 60% of them seen just once; the ten biggest clones take up 0.9% to 0.95%. V gave up 6 bases and J gave up 2 bases; unmatched junction bases: 6. CDR1 is MGHRA and CDR2 is YSYEKL in the germline V gene. The CDR3 has 15 amino acids. This sequence originates from a human donor with alopecia areata. This rearrangement joins TRBV4-1 to TRBJ1-2; TRBD1 agrees at 10 bases. This specimen was CD4+ T cells sorted from blood, taken between weeks 51 and 54, from a patient treated with tofacitinib. Here the CDR3 DNA reads TGCGCCAGCAGGACACCGGGACAGGGGAACTATGGCTACACCTTC. Protein sequence: CASRTPGQGNYGYTF.